This TCR beta chain was captured by sequencing in a study of CD8 T cells in ankylosing spondylitis. This CDR3 has 18 amino acids. V was pared by 0 bases and J by 2 bases, with 8 bases of the junction left unmatched. Germline CDR1 SGHRS, CDR2 YFSETQ. General study findings and limits: Seemingly distinctive of ankylosing spondylitis blood was a TCR beta motif formed by eight highly homologous variants.

One entry per CDR3 protein results from TCRdb running MiXCR on the 5' RACE reads. This sample has about 220,000 distinct CDR3 sequences; around 16% occur once, and the top ten carry more than 40%. With respect to this clonotype: Its antigen is undetermined.

The sequencing sample was made of blood, either unsorted or a sorted T cell fraction (not recorded which). This rearrangement joins TRBV5-1 to TRBJ2-1; 10 bases map to TRBD1. The receptor was derived from a male donor with ankylosing spondylitis. CDR3 sequence (DNA): TGCGCCAGCAGCTTGGACACCACCGGGACAGGGGCCTACAATGAGCAGTTCTTC. Translated: CASSLDTTGTGAYNEQFF.